A selection of T cell receptor beta chains follows, all from one sample in a study of blood T cell repertoires in COVID-19. Measured with immunoSEQ multiplex PCR; TCRdb has only the in-frame clones, and not every one. The sample lists roughly 250,000 clones; over 80% were seen once. The sequencing sample was made of PBMCs or T cells enriched from blood (not recorded which). The source is a woman aged 18 to 35 who had recovered from COVID-19. Both conserved end residues are part of each CDR3. D genes are given only for firm matches. A row's size may be missing; if present it is once, few, many or a size class.

>NA|NA|TRBV6-6|TRBJ1-4|13
TGTGCCAGCAGTAGAAGACAACCTGAAAAACTGTTTTTT
CASSRRQPEKLFF
>NA|NA|TRBV12-3/TRBV12-4|TRBJ2-7|11
TGTGCCAGCAGTTTGAGCGACGAGCAGTACTTC
CASSLSDEQYF
>NA|NA|TRBV11-2|TRBJ2-5|15
TGTGCCAGCAGCAAAGGAATGCGGGGGCCGGAGACCCAGTACTTC
CASSKGMRGPETQYF
>TRBD1|NA|TRBV6-1|TRBJ2-4|16
TGTGCCAGCAGTAAAGGGACAGGGCGAGCCAAAAACATTCAGTACTTC
CASSKGTGRAKNIQYF
>TRBD1|NA|TRBV9|TRBJ1-3|17
TGTGCCAGCAGCCCTCGACAGGGGGCTTCCTCTGGAAACACCATATATTTT
CASSPRQGASSGNTIYF
>TRBD1|NA|TRBV28|TRBJ1-1|14
TGTGCCAGCAGTTCAGACAGGGGGTGGAATGGAGCTTTCTTT
CASSSDRGWNGAFF
>TRBD1|NA|TRBV3-1/TRBV3-2|TRBJ1-1|16
TGTGCCAGCAGCCTCCGGGACAGGGGAATTGACACTGAAGCTTTCTTT
CASSLRDRGIDTEAFF
>NA|NA|TRBV6-5|TRBJ1-6|13
TGTGCCAGCACCCCGGTTATCTCAGGGCCCCTCCACTTT
CASTPVISGPLHF
>NA|NA|TRBV4-1|TRBJ2-1|16
TGCGCCAGCAGCCAAACGGCTCGACTTCGATACAATGAGCAGTTCTTC
CASSQTARLRYNEQFF
>TRBD1|NA|TRBV27|TRBJ2-1|16
TGTGCCAGCAGTTTATCGCGGCAGGGGGCCTGGGTTGGGCAGTTCTTC
CASSLSRQGAWVGQFF
>NA|NA|TRBV29-1|TRBJ1-3|13
TGCAGCGTTATTGTGTCTTCTGGAAACACCATATATTTT
CSVIVSSGNTIYF
>TRBD1|NA|TRBV27|TRBJ1-2|14
TGTGCCAGCAGTTTATCGGGGACAGGGTCTGGCTACACCTTC
CASSLSGTGSGYTF
>TRBD1|NA|TRBV29-1|TRBJ2-7|12
TGCAGCGTGGTAGGGGGCGGTTACGAGCAGTACTTC
CSVVGGGYEQYF
>TRBD1|once|TRBV4-3|TRBJ1-4|14
TGCGCCAGCAGCCATCGGACAGGATCGGAAAAACTGTTTTTT
CASSHRTGSEKLFF
>NA|NA|TRBV13|TRBJ1-1|11
TGTGCCACCACCGGAGGAACTGAAGCTTTCTTT
CATTGGTEAFF
>TRBD1|NA|TRBV5-4|TRBJ2-3|14
TGTGCCAGCAGCTTGCAGGGGGCGAAAGATACGCAGTATTTT
CASSLQGAKDTQYF
>NA|NA|TRBV2|TRBJ2-1|13
TGTGCCAGAGAACTAGGGTCCTACAATGAGCAGTTCTTC
CARELGSYNEQFF
>NA|NA|TRBV25-1|TRBJ2-7|14
TGTGCCAGCAGTCCATGGAGGGAATTCTACGAGCAGTACTTC
CASSPWREFYEQYF
>NA|NA|TRBV4-3|TRBJ1-1|13
TGCGCCAGCAGCCATGACTACAGGGCTGAAGCTTTCTTT
CASSHDYRAEAFF
>NA|NA|TRBV10-1|TRBJ1-1|13
TGCGCCAGCAGTTACAACGTGAACACTGAAGCTTTCTTT
CASSYNVNTEAFF
>TRBD2|NA|TRBV10-3|TRBJ2-1|13
TGTGCCATCAGTGAGTCGAACCAGCGGGAGGGGCTCTTC
CAISESNQREGLF
>NA|NA|TRBV7-2|TRBJ2-5|12
TGTGCCAGCAGCAAAGTCCCGGTGACCCAGTACTTC
CASSKVPVTQYF
>TRBD1|NA|TRBV19|TRBJ1-3|15
TGTGCCAGTAGTGTTCGACAGGGGGCTGGAAACACCATATATTTT
CASSVRQGAGNTIYF
>TRBD1|NA|TRBV6-4|TRBJ1-2|13
TGTGCCAGCACCCGGACAGGGGGCCATGGCTACACCTTC
CASTRTGGHGYTF
>NA|NA|TRBV19|TRBJ1-1|12
TGTGCCAGTAGTACCAGGAACACTGAAGCTTTCTTT
CASSTRNTEAFF
>NA|NA|TRBV28|TRBJ1-2|12
TGTGCCAGCGACCCAGGGAATTATGGCTACACCTTC
CASDPGNYGYTF
>TRBD1|NA|TRBV9|TRBJ1-6|15
TGTGCCAGCAGCGACGGGACAGGGAATAATTCACCCCTCCACTTT
CASSDGTGNNSPLHF
>TRBD1|once|TRBV5-4|TRBJ2-1|15
TGTGCCAGCAGCCCCAACGGACAGGGGTTGTATGAGCAGTTCTTC
CASSPNGQGLYEQFF
>TRBD2|NA|TRBV2|TRBJ2-3|16
TGTGCCAGCAGCGAGGGGACTAGCCGGACCCGGGATACGCAGTATTTT
CASSEGTSRTRDTQYF
>NA|NA|TRBV5-1|TRBJ2-5|13
TGCGCCAGCAGCCTGGGGGTAGCCGAGACCCAGTACTTC
CASSLGVAETQYF
>TRBD2|NA|TRBV7-8|TRBJ2-7|18
TGTGCCAGCAGCCCGAACCGACCCCTAGCGGGAGGAAAATACGAGCAGTACTTC
CASSPNRPLAGGKYEQYF
>NA|NA|TRBV15|TRBJ1-6|15
TGTGCCACCAGCAGAGAGAACAGGGCGATTTCACCCCTCCACTTT
CATSRENRAISPLHF
>NA|NA|TRBV13|TRBJ1-2|13
TGTGCCAGCAGCTTAGGGGCATCTAGTGGCTACACCTTC
CASSLGASSGYTF
>TRBD1|NA|TRBV19|TRBJ2-1|16
TGTGCCAGTAGTATCCCCGGACAGGCCCCAAGCGATGAGCAGTTCTTC
CASSIPGQAPSDEQFF
>TRBD1|NA|TRBV5-1|TRBJ2-1|20
TGCGCCAGCAGCGAGTCCCGTCTTCCCGGGACAGTAAGCTCCTACAATGAGCAGTTCTTC
CASSESRLPGTVSSYNEQFF
>NA|NA|TRBV19|TRBJ2-1|14
TGTGCCAGTAGTATAGGGGGGGACTACAATGAGCAGTTCTTC
CASSIGGDYNEQFF
>TRBD1|NA|TRBV3-1/TRBV3-2|TRBJ1-1|16
TGTGCCAGCAGCCAATGGGACAGGGGGCCGGGCACTGAAGCTTTCTTT
CASSQWDRGPGTEAFF
>TRBD2|NA|TRBV6-2/TRBV6-3|TRBJ2-3|19
TGTGCCAGCAGTTACTATATGGGACTAGCGGGAGAAACTGGAGATACGCAGTATTTT
CASSYYMGLAGETGDTQYF
>TRBD2|NA|TRBV10-1|TRBJ2-7|15
TGCGCCAGTTCCGAGACCGGACTAGCGGGAGTGGTGCAGTACTTC
CASSETGLAGVVQYF
>TRBD2|few|TRBV15|TRBJ2-1|16
TGTGCCACCAGCAGAGAGGGGCTAGCGGGATCGGATGAGCAGTTCTTC
CATSREGLAGSDEQFF
>TRBD2|NA|TRBV5-1|TRBJ2-7|15
TGCGCCAGCAGCTTGGGAGTTAGCGGGACCTACGAGCAGTACTTC
CASSLGVSGTYEQYF
>NA|NA|TRBV9|TRBJ1-3|15
TGTGCCAGCAGCCCCCTGGGGGCCTCTGGAAACACCATATATTTT
CASSPLGASGNTIYF
>NA|NA|TRBV2|TRBJ1-5|14
TGTGCCAGCAGTGAGACAGGAAACAATCAGCCCCAGCATTTT
CASSETGNNQPQHF
>NA|NA|TRBV10-3|TRBJ1-2|12
TGTGCCATCAGTGAGTTAGGGGATGGCTACACCTTC
CAISELGDGYTF
>NA|NA|TRBV28|TRBJ1-5|13
TGTGCCAGCAGGGAACAGGGATATCAGCCCCAGCATTTT
CASREQGYQPQHF
>NA|NA|TRBV12-1|TRBJ2-5|17
TGTGCCAGCAGCTTTGATTTTTGGCGGGGGGGCAGAGAGACCCAGTACTTC
CASSFDFWRGGRETQYF
>TRBD1|NA|TRBV5-1|TRBJ2-3|16
TGCGCCAGCAGCTTGGTTGGACAGGAACCAGCAGATACGCAGTATTTT
CASSLVGQEPADTQYF
>TRBD1|NA|TRBV5-4|TRBJ2-3|15
TGTGCCAGCAGCTTCGGACAGGGTTCGGTAGATACGCAGTATTTT
CASSFGQGSVDTQYF
>TRBD1|NA|TRBV3-1/TRBV3-2|TRBJ2-6|17
TGTGCCAGCAGCCACTACAGGGGGCGCGGAGGGGCCAACGTCCTGACTTTC
CASSHYRGRGGANVLTF
>TRBD2|NA|TRBV9|TRBJ2-5|15
TGTGCCAGCAGCGTGGAGCGGGGGATACAAGAGACCCAGTACTTC
CASSVERGIQETQYF
>TRBD1|NA|TRBV19|TRBJ1-4|14
TGTGCCGCGTGCGGGACAGGAACTAATGAAAAACTGTTTTTT
CAACGTGTNEKLFF
>NA|NA|TRBV5-1|TRBJ2-7|15
TGCGCCAGCAGCTTAGAGCCGGGACAATTCTACGAGCAGTACTTC
CASSLEPGQFYEQYF
>TRBD1|NA|TRBV7-2|TRBJ1-6|15
TGTGCCAGCAGCTTAGGGGCAGGGGGATATTCACCCCTCCACTTT
CASSLGAGGYSPLHF